The sequence of this T cell receptor (beta chain) was determined in a study of cytomegalovirus exposure and HLA in healthy donors (dated by TCRdb to the late 2010s). About the investigation overall: An earlier analysis of more than 550 of the donors reported over 250 Gb of sequence data and around 110 million unique TCR beta sequences obtained from roughly 180 million T cells. Of the approximately 400 genotyped donors, 75% to 85% were placed in the genetic ancestry cluster associated with self-reported Caucasian donors. High-throughput TCR immunosequencing, statistical association of individual TCRs with disease status, and machine learning were combined to predict cytomegalovirus infection status. Five DR-DQ haplotypes were treated as single units for association and clustering because of strong linkage in the cohort. Using immunosequencing, the study profiled T cell repertoires from 666 subjects and related those repertoires to cytomegalovirus serostatus. In the later analysis, no new phenotypic data were used to find candidate immune exposures; instead, reliance was placed on TCR beta sequences and their occurrence across donors. A later analysis re-examined previously published TCR beta repertoires from just over 650 donors and added high-resolution HLA genotyping to investigate patterns of TCR occurrence. Among some 410 genotyped donors of the cohort, an average of around 240,000 unique TCR beta nucleotide sequences were sequenced per donor, 15% to 20% of them non-productive. A later genetic analysis used genome-wide SNP genotypes for about 60% of the roughly 700 donors, treating that subset as a discovery cohort. The study aimed to test whether cataloging public T cell receptors could reveal signatures of past pathogen exposure. Along with the approximately 650-subject first cohort, a separate validation cohort of more than 90 different subjects was used. An earlier analysis of 587 of the donors used high-throughput TCR beta sequencing to judge whether each TCR beta V gene segment behaved as functional or pseudogenic. Every repertoire in the discovery cohort had been generated on one and the same sequencing platform. An early release that covered about 600 HLA-typed donors contained approximately 300 gigabases of sequencing data and tens of millions of unique TCR sequences. HLA typing covered class I and class II loci at four-digit resolution. Alongside the repertoire data, information on donor age, sex, ethnicity and CMV serostatus was compiled. Typing coverage differed by locus: A, B, C, DRB1 and DQB1 were typed in about 629-640 donors, DQA1 in 500 to 550, DPA1 in approximately 600, and DPB1 in around 490.

What the authors observed across the whole study: In a later analysis, several top co-occurrence clusters were reported to appear linked to parvovirus B19, influenza, CMV and Epstein-Barr virus. In a later genetic analysis, fewer N-insertions in productive TCRs were reported among donors in an Asian-associated ancestry cluster than the approximately 710-donor mean. In an earlier analysis of under 600 of the donors, most TCR beta V segments were observed in productive rearrangements about 90% or about 30% of the time, broadly matching IMGT annotations. A group of highly shared sequence variants was considered likely to be a technical artifact of the sequencing pipeline. About 15 rarely observed V segments, including chromosome 9 orphons, were excluded from the earlier analysis of about 610 of the donors because counts were too low. Only TCR beta chains were sequenced in this cohort, and the absence of alpha or paired-chain data limited detectable features. In a later analysis, about 16,000 TCR beta sequences were associated with specific HLA alleles at a false discovery rate of 0.05. A further reported finding was that TCR beta sequences accurately predicted the HLA-A and HLA-B alleles for most subjects in the first cohort. While some public TCRs were present in many individuals, most TCR sequences turned up only very rarely across donors. According to a later analysis, TCR association rates differed among HLA loci, with DRB1 alleles showing the most associated TCRs and HLA-C alleles showing the fewest. In both the original and validation cohorts, the classifier was reported to diagnose cytomegalovirus status with high specificity and sensitivity. According to a later analysis, most CMV-associated TCR beta chains appeared to be HLA-restricted, and the HLA associations seemed to be driven largely by CMV exposure. According to the authors, the approach could potentially be generalized to other disease states and immunological phenotypes. CMV serostatus was the only immune exposure information available for the cohort. In vitro tests confirmed that three of the cytomegalovirus-associated TCR beta chains recognize cytomegalovirus antigens. Sequencing depth was assumed to be roughly uniform across donors in the presence/absence analyses, though that assumption may not hold. In a later genetic analysis, a missense DCLRE1C variant was associated with V-gene and J-gene trimming of TCR beta chains, and the association was replicated in an independent cohort. Because HLA typing was unavailable for some donors at each locus, only the typed subset was used in association tests. In the study, roughly 160 TCR beta chains were listed as associated with cytomegalovirus. Correlated functional status among segregating V segments might be attributable to linkage disequilibrium, but an unknown experimental factor could not be ruled out. A later analysis found that HLA-associated TCR beta chains were more clonally expanded and had lower generation probabilities than equally common non-associated chains. When HLA alleles, especially DR and DQ, strongly co-occurred, attributing TCR associations to individual alleles was difficult.

Library preparation employed the immunoSEQ multiplex PCR assay. For the multiplex PCR, a mixture combining 60 forward primers for TCR Vbeta segments and 13 reverse primers for TCR Jbeta segments was used. A multiplex PCR assay on genomic DNA amplified the CDR3 region of rearranged TCR beta genes. On the Illumina HiSeq System, the amplified TCR beta libraries were sequenced as 87-base-pair reads. The published analysis was carried out like this. A later analysis tallied roughly 78 million unique TCR beta chains across the 550 to 850 repertoires, and about 12 million of those chains were shared by two or more donors. Raw reads were error-corrected and collapsed into unique sequences with a nearest-neighbor algorithm that merged closely related sequences to remove PCR and sequencing errors. To assign V, D and J gene segments, CDR3 sequences were aligned to IMGT reference sequences. For a sequence to be retained, at least a six-nucleotide match to both a V gene segment and a J gene segment was required. A rearrangement counted as productive if the CDR3 had no stop codons and remained in frame with V and J, and every other rearrangement counted as non-productive. Following IMGT convention, CDR3 was defined as the stretch from the second conserved V-encoded cysteine to the conserved J-encoded phenylalanine. The earlier analysis of 500 to 600 of the donors excluded sequences that lacked an unambiguous match to a single V gene segment. In an earlier analysis of 450 to 750 of the donors, a V segment was called functional when productive rearrangements were above 56.7%, and segregating when the standard deviation between donors exceeded 5%. A statistical classification framework was developed to diagnose cytomegalovirus status using the catalog of TCR beta chain sequences. A later analysis assigned V and J genes by comparing TCR nucleotide sequences with IMGT/GENE-DB human TR gene sequences. A later analysis assigned CDR3 sequences and most-parsimonious VDJ recombination scenarios with the TCRdist pipeline. In a later analysis, each TCR beta chain was defined by its CDR3 amino acid sequence together with its V-gene family, and reads lacking a unique V-gene family were excluded. In a later analysis, approximately 590 highly shared, low-generation-probability nucleotide sequences were removed to address suspected cross-contamination and a sequencing artifact. In a later analysis, a clonal expansion index for each public chain was calculated from normalized within-repertoire ranks of inferred template counts. In a later analysis, generation probabilities were computed using a VDJ recombination model fitted to out-of-frame rearrangements, and the results were checked against IGoR. In a later analysis, TCR-TCR, TCR-HLA and TCR-CMV co-occurrence was scored with hypergeometric tests, and a repertoire-size bias correction was applied to TCR pairs. False discovery rates were estimated in a later analysis by permuting HLA or CMV assignments 20 times. A later analysis grouped co-occurring TCRs with DBSCAN, adding TCRdist sequence similarity when clustering within HLA-allele-positive subsets. For co-occurrence clustering, repertoires with fewer than 30,000 or more than 120,000 public chains were excluded, along with a handful of repertoires with anomalous nucleotide sharing. In TCRdb, the immuneACCESS table is reduced to in-frame sequences with V and J assigned. These tables do not hold every clone; where another copy was compared, an unresolved V gene accounts for under half, and the others remain unexplained. V, J and clone size derive from that table, while D and trimming were established from the DNA sequence. This sample comprises 110,000 or so clones, about 9.4% of them detected only once. The biggest ten clones account for around 6% of the sample.

The cohort was made up of hundreds of healthy bone marrow donors. All cohort members were sampled while nominally healthy, although unrecorded immune exposures were likely present. The donor tested CMV seropositive, placing the donor among the 250 to 350 seropositive members of the cohort. Each donor provided a peripheral blood sample, and peripheral blood mononuclear cells were used for TCR beta sequencing. Genomic DNA was extracted from the blood cell samples with the Qiagen DNeasy Blood Extraction Kit. To note about this clone: The antigen it binds to is not known. No much larger clone is present one base from it, and per-base qualities are unavailable.

Sequences were obtained from PBMCs. This receptor was taken from a woman aged 40 to 49 in good health and CMV-seropositive.

The sequence in DNA is TGCGCCAGCAGCCGCGTACAGGGCAACGATCAGCCCCAGCATTTT. It translates to CASSRVQGNDQPQHF. The chain joins TRBV4-1 to TRBJ1-5; the D gene is perhaps TRBD1, from 6 matching bases. The CDR3 has 15 amino acids, counting the end cysteine and phenylalanine. Of the read, only the CDR3 DNA is kept; its 45 bases are in frame from base 1. Relative to germline, V is 4 bases shorter and J is 5 bases shorter, with 15 bases between their ends. As encoded in the germline V gene, CDR1 is MGHRA while CDR2 is YSYEKL.